This T cell receptor beta chain was identified in a study of breast tumors, draining lymph nodes, adjacent tissues. Study findings and constraints: Tumor repertoires ranked between lymph nodes and nontumor tissue in diversity, with V and J gene preferences.

TCRdb fed the multiplex PCR reads into MiXCR, producing one record per CDR3 protein. Of 200,000 to 300,000 distinct CDR3 sequences detected, about 33% appear once; the ten largest clones hold 1.1%. This clonotype has a count of ten or more. Its target is not known. The lymph nodes were axillary draining lymph nodes from breast cancer patients. This CDR3 contains 13 residues. V lost 2 bases to trimming and J lost 6 bases, with 9 bases between them. Germline CDR1 LNHNV, CDR2 YYDKDF (reference sequence). Sequencing was done on a sample of axillary lymph node tissue. The gene calls are TRBV15 and TRBJ2-3, with D uncertain. This clonotype was obtained from a female donor with breast cancer. Some clones in this sample may be carry-over from other donors' samples. The DNA of the CDR3 is TGTGCCACCAGCAGACCCTCGGAGGATACGCAGTATTTT. It encodes CATSRPSEDTQYF.